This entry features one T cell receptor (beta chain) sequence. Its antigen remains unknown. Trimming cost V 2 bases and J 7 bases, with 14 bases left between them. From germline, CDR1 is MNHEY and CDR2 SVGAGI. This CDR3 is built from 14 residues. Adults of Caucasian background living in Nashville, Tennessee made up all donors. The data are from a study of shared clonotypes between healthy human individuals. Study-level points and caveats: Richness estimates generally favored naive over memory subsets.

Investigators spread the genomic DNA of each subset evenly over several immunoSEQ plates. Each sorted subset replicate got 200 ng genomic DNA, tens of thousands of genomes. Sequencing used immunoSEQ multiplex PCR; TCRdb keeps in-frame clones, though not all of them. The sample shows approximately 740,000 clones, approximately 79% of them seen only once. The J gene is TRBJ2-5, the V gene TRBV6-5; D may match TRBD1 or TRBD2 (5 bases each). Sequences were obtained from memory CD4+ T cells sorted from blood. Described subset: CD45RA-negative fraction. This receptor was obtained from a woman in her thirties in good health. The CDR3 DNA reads TGTGCCAGCAGTTACCGGGGCCGCCCCGGGACCCAGTACTTC. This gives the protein CASSYRGRPGTQYF.